The 15 T cell receptor beta chains given below trace back to one sample, sequenced in a study of T-cell reconstitution after alpha-beta-depleted transplantation in children. A TCRbeta library incorporating unique molecular identifiers was prepared. Via MiXCR, TCRdb re-called the PCR reads, giving one row per CDR3 protein. The top ten clones hold 2% to 3% of a sample with 200,000 to 250,000 distinct CDR3 sequences, 12% of them seen once. The sequences come from PBMCs from the stem cell graft donor, collected from the stem cell graft. Receptors were obtained from a human donor who donated a stem cell graft to a child with acute lymphoblastic leukemia.

Of note for this clonotype: A much more abundant neighbour one base away suggests this may be a read error. The J gene is TRBJ2-7, the V gene TRBV29-1; possibly TRBD2 for D (7 bases). The V end lost 1 base, the J end lost 5 bases, and 15 bases lay between the germline ends. This CDR3 region has 14 residues. Germline values: CDR1 SQVTM, CDR2 ANQGSEA. CDR3 amino acids: CSVEVGGRANEQYF. DNA of the CDR3: TGCAGCGTTGAAGTAGGGGGGAGGGCCAACGAGCAGTACTTC.

This clonotype showed up many times. The chain links TRBV10-3 to TRBJ1-3; D possibly corresponds to TRBD1 (5 bases). The length of the CDR3 is 14 residues. V was trimmed by 2 bases and J by 0 bases, leaving 5 bases between them. From germline, CDR1 is ENHRY and CDR2 SYGVKD. The CDR3 is CAISEGGSGNTIYF. Here the CDR3 DNA reads TGTGCCATCAGTGAGGGGGGCTCTGGAAACACCATATATTTT.

This clonotype came up a few times. V is TRBV27 and J is TRBJ2-1; 9 nucleotides match TRBD1. The CDR3 runs to 16 residues. Germline values: CDR1 MNHEY, CDR2 SMNVEV (reference sequence). After removal of 6 bases from V and 2 bases from J, the junction contained 8 bases not matched to a gene. The DNA of the CDR3 is TGTGCCAGCAGCCGTCCGGGACAGGGCCCCTACAATGAGCAGTTCTTC. It translates to CASSRPGQGPYNEQFF.

Regarding this clonotype: A read error may explain this, as a much larger clone is one base away. The gene calls are TRBV7-9 and TRBJ2-7; D is uncertain. This CDR3 is built from 12 residues. V lost 5 bases and J 5 bases, leaving 10 bases between the germline ends. Germline V gives CDR1 SEHNR, CDR2 FQNEAQ (reference sequence). The CDR3: CASSPERHEQYF. DNA of the CDR3: TGTGCCAGCAGCCCGGAACGGCACGAGCAGTACTTC.

There are many counts of this clonotype. As DNA, the CDR3 is TGTGCCAGCTCACCGGACCACGGGGGGAATTACGAGCAGTACTTC. This codes for CASSPDHGGNYEQYF. V gene TRBV18 combines with J gene TRBJ2-7; 7 bases line up with TRBD2. The CDR3 loop spans 15 amino acids. V lost 3 bases, J lost 4 bases, and 9 bases stayed unmatched. The germline V gene encodes CDR1 KGHSH and CDR2 LQKENI.

Regarding this clonotype: This may be a read error: a much more frequent sequence differs by one nucleotide. The rearrangement uses TRBV27 and TRBJ2-2; 7 nucleotides match TRBD2. The CDR3 has 15 amino acids. CDR1 is MNHEY, CDR2 SMNVEV, per germline (reference sequence). The V segment lost 11 bases and the J segment 1 base; nucleotides outside the gene matches: 10. CDR3 bases: TGTGCCTGCAATAAGCGGGAAGGGAACACCGGGGAGCTGTTTTTT. It specifies CACNKREGNTGELFF.

This clonotype has more than one count but fewer than ten. The V call is TRBV19, the J call TRBJ1-2, with 10 nucleotides matching TRBD1. V dropped 9 bases and J dropped 7; count of bases not matched to a gene: 8. Germline V gene lookup returns CDR1 LNHDA and CDR2 SQIVND (reference sequence). This CDR3 spans 13 amino acids. CDR3 sequence (DNA): TGTGCCAGCAGACCGGGACAGGGGAGTGGCTACACCTTC. It encodes CASRPGQGSGYTF.

The sample holds a few counts of this clonotype. The CDR3 here is CSVEDRGEGGDYGYTF. For the CDR3, the DNA is TGCAGCGTTGAAGACCGCGGCGAAGGGGGCGACTATGGCTACACCTTC. The V and J genes are TRBV29-1 and TRBJ1-2; TRBD1 agrees at 7 bases. The CDR3 length is 16 residues. V lost 0 bases to trimming and J lost 3 bases; unmatched junction nucleotides: 10. CDR1 SQVTM and CDR2 ANQGSEA come from the germline V gene.

The chain is built from TRBV5-1 and TRBJ1-2, with TRBD1 matching over 10 bases. The CDR3 has 14 amino acids. The J segment lost 11 bases and the V segment lost 0 bases, leaving 7 bases of the junction unmatched. Germline CDR1 and CDR2: SGHRS and YFSETQ. The CDR3 sequence: CASSLEAPGQGYTF. In DNA form, the CDR3 reads TGCGCCAGCAGCTTGGAGGCCCCGGGACAGGGGTACACCTTC.

This clonotype was found many times. The V call is TRBV27, the J call TRBJ1-2; 9 bases map to TRBD1. The ends lost 5 bases at V and 6 bases at J; junction bases unmatched: 10. This CDR3 is 15 amino acids long. Looked up from germline, CDR1 is MNHEY and CDR2 is SMNVEV (reference sequence). CDR3 bases: TGTGCCAGCAGTAGATACAGGGGGCGCCCCGATGGCTACACCTTC. This sequence encodes CASSRYRGRPDGYTF.

This clonotype was counted ten times or more. The rearrangement links TRBV20-1 to TRBJ2-3; tentative D call: TRBD1 (6 bases). The CDR3 has 14 residues. V was clipped by 1 base and J by 1 base, with 9 bases between them. CDR1 DFQATT and CDR2 SNEGSKA come from the germline V gene (reference sequence). The CDR3 sequence: CSARGGLRTDTQYF. The DNA for the CDR3 is TGCAGTGCTAGAGGGGGGCTGCGCACAGATACGCAGTATTTT.

This clonotype was observed at least ten times. This rearrangement joins TRBV28 to TRBJ1-2; D might be TRBD1 (5 bases). Per the germline V gene, CDR1 is MDHEN and CDR2 is SYDVKM. Trimming shortened V by 4 bases and J by 8 bases, and 26 bases separated the two germline ends. CDR3 length equals 17 residues. The CDR3 nucleotides are TGTGCCAGCAGTTCCGCCCTCCTCGACCGGGGGGTGATGGGCTACACCTTC. This translates into CASSSALLDRGVMGYTF.

This clonotype was counted at least ten times. The chain recombines TRBV27 with TRBJ1-2; 10 bases are shared with TRBD1. CDR1 and CDR2 from the germline V gene are MNHEY and SMNVEV (reference sequence). Unmatched junction bases numbered 3, after V lost 2 bases and J lost 3 bases. This CDR3 has 15 residues. CDR3 nucleotides: TGTGCCAGCAGTTTAAAAGGGACAGGGGACTATGGCTACACCTTC. This sequence encodes CASSLKGTGDYGYTF.

About this clonotype itself: A single base separates this from a much larger clone, so it may be a read error. The genes are TRBV4-2 and TRBJ1-3; D is uncertain. The CDR3 consists of 14 residues. The V end was cut by 1 base, the J end by 4 bases, with 8 bases between. Germline assignment: CDR1 LGHNA and CDR2 YNFKEQ. The DNA for the CDR3 is TGTGCCAGCAGCCAAGGGTCAGCCGGAAACACCATATATTTT. It encodes CASSQGSAGNTIYF.

This clonotype was seen ten or more times. The V gene is TRBV7-2, the J gene TRBJ1-4; D call uncertain. The V gene's germline CDR1 is SGHTA and CDR2 FQGNSA. CDR3 length equals 15 residues. V lost 3 bases to trimming and J lost 0 bases, with 8 bases between them. CDR3 sequence (DNA): TGTGCCAGCAGCTTGGTCGTTGCAACTAATGAAAAACTGTTTTTT. It yields the protein CASSLVVATNEKLFF.